This T cell receptor beta chain comes out of a study of cytomegalovirus exposure and HLA in healthy donors. Study results and limitations: TCR beta chains associated with HLA were, in a later analysis, more clonally expanded than equally common others.

This PCR relied on a set of 60 Vbeta primers and 13 Jbeta primers. Using immunoSEQ multiplex PCR, the repertoire was profiled, and TCRdb retains in-frame clones only, with some absent. The repertoire holds about 150,000 clones, with 65% to 80% as singletons. Healthy bone marrow donors supplied every sample. Note on this clone: The antigen is undetermined.

Trimming shortened V by 1 base and J by 9 bases, and 13 bases separated the two germline ends. Germline assignment: CDR1 SEHNR and CDR2 FQNEAQ (reference sequence). This CDR3 spans 14 amino acids. This clonotype was sampled from a man aged 40-49 years in good health and CMV-seronegative. J is TRBJ2-1 and V is TRBV7-9; D might be TRBD2 (6 bases). Source material: PBMCs. In DNA form, the CDR3 reads TGTGCCAGCAGCTTAGGAACGGGGGTAATTGAGCAGTTCTTC. This codes for CASSLGTGVIEQFF.